The 25 T cell receptor beta chains listed next were all sequenced from one sample in a study of T cells in pancreatic ductal adenocarcinoma. Repertoires were generated with immunoSEQ multiplex PCR, while TCRdb's copy carries only in-frame clones and drops some. Of roughly 8,700 clones listed, approximately 89% are singletons. The selected patients with pancreatic ductal adenocarcinoma had surgery but no neoadjuvant therapy. Sequenced sample: PBMCs. All receptors come from a human donor with pancreatic ductal adenocarcinoma.

The chain carries TRBV19 and TRBJ2-3; unclear D gene. Deletions cut 6 bases from V and 2 bases from J, with 6 bases between. Germline V gives CDR1 LNHDA, CDR2 SQIVND (reference sequence). The length of the CDR3 is 12 residues. The CDR3 here is CASSENTDTQYF. As DNA, the CDR3 is TGTGCCAGTAGCGAGAACACAGATACGCAGTATTTT.

For this clone: A junction boundary mismatches the germline segment, possibly from a read error. The gene calls are TRBV11-3 and TRBJ2-2; D could derive from TRBD1 or TRBD2 (5 bases each). CDR1 is SGHNT, CDR2 YENEEA, per germline. This CDR3 is 16 amino acids long. The CDR3 reads CASSLGRSRVAGELFF. The DNA for the CDR3 is TGTGCCAGCAGTTTAGGGAGATCCAGGGTGGCCGGGGAGCTGTTTTTT.

This clone was counted a few times. This chain connects TRBV7-2 to TRBJ1-2; weak D call: TRBD1 (5 bases). CDR1 and CDR2 from the germline V gene are SGHTA and FQGNSA. V dropped 5 bases and J dropped 5 bases, with 12 bases sitting between them. This CDR3 region has 13 residues. The CDR3, as DNA: TGTGCCAGCAGCCCGGGACTTCGGTATGGCTACACCTTC. It codes for CASSPGLRYGYTF.

This chain connects TRBV7-2 to TRBJ2-6, with D possibly matching TRBD2 (5 bases). Germline V lookup: CDR1 SGHTA, CDR2 FQGNSA. V was shortened by 0 bases and J by 0 bases, with 12 bases between the two germline ends. The CDR3 has 18 residues. The CDR3 region has the DNA TGTGCCAGCAGCTTAGCGTTCCTAGGGAGCTCTGGGGCCAACGTCCTGACTTTC. Its protein is CASSLAFLGSSGANVLTF.

V is TRBV5-1 and J is TRBJ2-6; D is unresolved. The V gene lost 9 bases and the J gene lost 4 bases, with 20 bases spanning the gap. The CDR3 extends over 16 amino acids. Germline loops: CDR1 SGHRS, CDR2 YFSETQ. The CDR3 bases are TGCGCCACCCGGGTTGCCCCCCTTTCAGGGGCCAACGTCCTGACTTTC. Amino acid sequence: CATRVAPLSGANVLTF.

The chain has TRBV5-1 and TRBJ1-1; D is unclear. CDR1 and CDR2 (germline): SGHRS, YFSETQ. The CDR3 runs 13 residues. Trimming removed 1 base from V and 6 bases from J, with 10 bases in between. The CDR3 DNA reads TGCGCCAGCAGCTTGAGTACGGGTTCTGAAGCTTTCTTT. It translates to CASSLSTGSEAFF.

The gene calls are TRBV5-5 and TRBJ1-5; the D gene is possibly TRBD1 (5 bases). Germline CDR1 and CDR2: SGHKS and YYEKEE (reference sequence). The CDR3 sequence is 14 residues long. Trimming pared 4 bases from V and 6 bases from J, leaving 14 bases between. CDR3 coding DNA: TGTGCCAGCAGCCCGGCCCAGGGTGCTCAGCCCCAGCATTTT. It yields the protein CASSPAQGAQPQHF.

This clone has just one count. V is TRBV27 and J is TRBJ2-7; D possibly corresponds to TRBD1 (6 bases). V lost 1 base and J 7 bases, leaving 14 bases between the germline ends. The CDR3 sequence is 14 residues long. Germline values: CDR1 MNHEY, CDR2 SMNVEV (reference sequence). CDR3 residues: CASSLLDSLREQYF. The CDR3 DNA follows: TGTGCCAGCAGTTTATTGGACAGCTTGAGGGAGCAGTACTTC.

The rearrangement uses TRBV28 and TRBJ1-1, with TRBD1 matching over 11 bases. The CDR3 consists of 14 residues. Germline V gene data show CDR1 as MDHEN and CDR2 as SYDVKM. With 7 bases clipped from V and 5 bases from J, the junction kept 6 bases outside the gene matches. The CDR3 bases are TGTGCCAGCATCTCGGGACAGGGGGATACTGAAGCTTTCTTT. This sequence encodes CASISGQGDTEAFF.

This rearrangement joins TRBV19 to TRBJ1-1; D may be TRBD1 (5 bases). CDR1 LNHDA and CDR2 SQIVND come from the germline V gene (reference sequence). The length of the CDR3 is 14 residues. Trimming cost V 7 bases and J 4 bases, with 16 bases left between them. The CDR3 DNA reads TGTGCCAGTACAGTGGCAGGGAGGTTCACTGAAGCTTTCTTT. Its translation is CASTVAGRFTEAFF. Drawing the rest from reference TRBV19 and TRBJ1-1, the complete variable domain is DGGITQSPKYLFRKEGQNVTLSCEQNLNHDAMYWYRQDPGQGLRLIYYSQIVNDFQKGDIAEGYSVSREKKESFPLTVTSAQKNPTAFYLCASTVAGRFTEAFFGQGTRLTVV.

The chain employs TRBV6-6 and TRBJ1-1; D might be TRBD1 (5 bases). This CDR3 spans 15 amino acids. CDR1 and CDR2 from the germline V gene are MNHNY and SVGAGI (reference sequence). V lost 7 bases, J lost 5 bases, and 20 bases lay in between. CDR3 DNA: TGTGCCAGCACCTCTCCCCCCCGAACAGGAACTGAAGCTTTCTTT. Translating gives CASTSPPRTGTEAFF.

The chain links TRBV5-8 to TRBJ1-5, with TRBD1 matching over 10 bases. V lost 4 bases, J lost 7 bases, and 11 bases stayed unmatched. Germline CDR1 reads SGHTS; CDR2 reads YDEGEE. This CDR3 comprises 16 residues. CDR3 sequence: CASSASTGGAGQPQHF. CDR3 DNA: TGTGCCAGCAGCGCCTCGACAGGGGGCGCCGGGCAGCCCCAGCATTTT.

This rearrangement joins TRBV28 to TRBJ2-5, with TRBD1 matching 10 bases. V trimming: 6 bases; J trimming: 5 bases; junction bases outside the gene matches: 9. Germline V gene lookup returns CDR1 MDHEN and CDR2 SYDVKM. This CDR3 spans 15 amino acids. CDR3 sequence: CASSLAGTGVETQYF. The CDR3 DNA is TGTGCCAGCAGCCTTGCCGGGACAGGGGTCGAGACCCAGTACTTC.

This chain uses TRBV11-2 with TRBJ2-7, with D possibly matching TRBD1 (6 bases). CDR3 size: 14 residues. The germline CDR1 and CDR2 sequences are SGHAT and FQNNGV. Trimming shortened V by 2 bases and J by 2 bases, and 10 bases separated the two germline ends. DNA for the CDR3: TGTGCCAGCAGCTTAAACAGGGTAACCTACGAGCAGTACTTC. The encoded protein is CASSLNRVTYEQYF.

The chain combines TRBV28 with TRBJ1-5; D gene ambiguous. Looked up from germline, CDR1 is MDHEN and CDR2 is SYDVKM. The CDR3 covers 16 residues. Trimming took 1 base from V and 5 from J, leaving 15 bases between them. CDR3 coding DNA: TGTGCCAGCAGTTTATCGATCCGGGGTGATTATCAGCCCCAGCATTTT. It encodes CASSLSIRGDYQPQHF.

The gene calls are TRBV10-3 and TRBJ2-7; D not resolved. Germline V CDR1 and CDR2: ENHRY, SYGVKD. V shed 4 bases and J shed 5 bases, with 12 bases lying between them. The CDR3 loop spans 13 amino acids. Written as DNA, the CDR3 is TGTGCCATCAGTGGCGACGGCGGAAACGAGCAGTACTTC. Protein sequence: CAISGDGGNEQYF.

The DNA for the CDR3 is TGCGCCAGCAGCCAAGGTTGGGGAGCAACTAATGAAAAACTGTTTTTT. Translation gives CASSQGWGATNEKLFF. The chain joins TRBV4-1 to TRBJ1-4, with unresolved D. From germline, CDR1 is MGHRA and CDR2 YSYEKL. The V gene lost 1 base and the J gene lost 0 bases, with 9 bases spanning the gap. The CDR3 contains 16 residues.

Only a few counts were recorded for this clone. This chain uses TRBV28 with TRBJ1-5; weak D call: TRBD1 (6 bases). The V gene's germline CDR1 is MDHEN and CDR2 SYDVKM. V was cut by 6 bases and J by 6 bases, with 15 bases left in between. This CDR3 has 14 amino acids. This chain's CDR3 is CASSLQGMSQPQHF. CDR3 nucleotide sequence: TGTGCCAGCAGCCTCCAGGGGATGAGTCAGCCCCAGCATTTT.

This chain links TRBV7-3 with TRBJ2-3; a weak D match, TRBD2 (6 bases). CDR1 is SGHTA and CDR2 is FQGTGA in the germline V gene. V was pared by 1 base and J by 0 bases, with 8 bases between. The CDR3 length is 15 residues. As DNA, the CDR3 is TGTGCCAGCAGCTTAATGGGGGGAAGCACAGATACGCAGTATTTT. This encodes CASSLMGGSTDTQYF.

This chain uses TRBV4-2 with TRBJ1-3; D gene ambiguous. V dropped 0 bases and J dropped 0 bases, with 18 bases sitting between them. CDR3 size: 19 residues. Germline values: CDR1 LGHNA, CDR2 YNFKEQ. The DNA for the CDR3 is TGTGCCAGCAGCCAAGATTCCCGACGCCGGCGGGACTCTGGAAACACCATATATTTT. Its protein is CASSQDSRRRRDSGNTIYF.

The V call is TRBV27, the J call TRBJ2-7, with D tentatively TRBD2 (7 bases). Trimming pared 4 bases from V and 6 bases from J, leaving 10 bases between. Germline V CDR1 and CDR2: MNHEY, SMNVEV (reference sequence). This CDR3 spans 12 amino acids. CDR3 residues: CASSSGGSEQYF. In DNA form, the CDR3 reads TGTGCCAGCAGTTCGGGGGGCAGCGAGCAGTACTTC.

The sample holds one count of this clone. This rearrangement joins TRBV7-9 to TRBJ2-7; TRBD2 matches at 7 bases. With V trimmed by 3 bases and J by 5 bases, 4 bases remained unmatched. The germline CDR1 and CDR2 sequences are SEHNR and FQNEAQ (reference sequence). The CDR3 is 13 amino acids. As DNA, the CDR3 is TGTGCCAGCAGCTTCGGGCGGGAGCACGAGCAGTACTTC. Translated, it gives CASSFGREHEQYF.

The chain is built from TRBV19 and TRBJ2-1; D remains ambiguous. The germline CDR1 and CDR2 sequences are LNHDA and SQIVND (reference sequence). V lost 5 bases, J lost 7 bases, and 9 bases lay in between. This CDR3 has 12 amino acids. The CDR3 sequence is CASSPQINEQFF. As DNA, the CDR3 is TGTGCCAGTAGTCCTCAGATTAATGAGCAGTTCTTC.

This rearrangement joins TRBV28 to TRBJ2-3; 10 bases align to TRBD1. Germline loops: CDR1 MDHEN, CDR2 SYDVKM. V was pared by 9 bases and J by 4 bases, with 4 bases of the junction left unmatched. This CDR3 has 13 residues. This CDR3 reads CASETGGSDTQYF. CDR3 coding DNA: TGTGCCAGTGAGACAGGGGGCTCAGATACGCAGTATTTT.

This chain uses TRBV28 with TRBJ2-1; 12 nucleotides align to TRBD2. Germline CDR1 reads MDHEN; CDR2 reads SYDVKM. The CDR3 is 16 residues long. The J segment lost 7 bases and the V segment lost 5 bases, leaving 9 bases of the junction unmatched. This CDR3 is CASSLAGGLLGNEQFF. The CDR3 region has the DNA TGTGCCAGCAGTCTAGCGGGGGGGCTCCTTGGAAATGAGCAGTTCTTC. Variable domain in full (rest from reference TRBV28 and TRBJ2-1): DVKVTQSSRYLVKRTGEKVFLECVQDMDHENMFWYRQDPGLGLRLIYFSYDVKMKEKGDIPEGYSVSREKKERFSLILESASTNQTSMYLCASSLAGGLLGNEQFFGPGTRLTVL.